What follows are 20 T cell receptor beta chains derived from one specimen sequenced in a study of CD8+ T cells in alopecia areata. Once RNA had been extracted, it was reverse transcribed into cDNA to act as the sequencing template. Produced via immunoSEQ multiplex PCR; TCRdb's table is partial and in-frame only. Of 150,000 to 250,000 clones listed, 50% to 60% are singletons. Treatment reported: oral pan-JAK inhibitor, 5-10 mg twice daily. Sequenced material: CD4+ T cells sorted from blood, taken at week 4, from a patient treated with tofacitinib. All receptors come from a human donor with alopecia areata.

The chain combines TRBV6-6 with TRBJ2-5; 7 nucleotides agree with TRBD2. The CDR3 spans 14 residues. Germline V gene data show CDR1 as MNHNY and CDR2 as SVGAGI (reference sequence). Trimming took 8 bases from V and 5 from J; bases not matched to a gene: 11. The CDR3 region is CASLGGGSRETQYF. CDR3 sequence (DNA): TGTGCCAGCCTTGGGGGAGGGTCCCGGGAGACCCAGTACTTC.

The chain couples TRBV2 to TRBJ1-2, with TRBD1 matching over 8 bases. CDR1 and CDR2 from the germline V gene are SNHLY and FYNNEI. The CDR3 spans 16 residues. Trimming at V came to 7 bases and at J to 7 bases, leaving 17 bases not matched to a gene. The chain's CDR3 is CASILARTGRKGGYTF. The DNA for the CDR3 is TGTGCCAGCATTCTGGCAAGGACAGGGAGGAAAGGTGGCTACACCTTC.

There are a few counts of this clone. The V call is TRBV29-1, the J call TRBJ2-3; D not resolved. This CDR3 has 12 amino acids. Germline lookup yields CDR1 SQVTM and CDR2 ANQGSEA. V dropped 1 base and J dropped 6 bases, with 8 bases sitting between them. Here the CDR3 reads CSVEVTGDTQYF. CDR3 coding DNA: TGCAGCGTTGAAGTAACCGGGGATACGCAGTATTTT.

This CDR3 reads CASRTGNNSPLHF. DNA of the CDR3: TGCGCCAGCCGGACAGGGAACAATTCACCCCTCCACTTT. The rearrangement uses TRBV5-1 and TRBJ1-6, with TRBD1 identical over 8 bases. CDR1 is SGHRS and CDR2 is YFSETQ in the germline V gene. The CDR3 contains 13 residues. The trim removed 7 bases at V and 7 bases at J, leaving 4 bases unmatched.

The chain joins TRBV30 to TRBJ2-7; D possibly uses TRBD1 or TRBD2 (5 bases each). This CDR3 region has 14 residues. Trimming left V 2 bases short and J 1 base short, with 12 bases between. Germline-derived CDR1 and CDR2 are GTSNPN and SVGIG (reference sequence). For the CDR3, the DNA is TGTGCCTGGAGTATCGGGACGGCATCCTACGAGCAGTACTTC. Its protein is CAWSIGTASYEQYF.

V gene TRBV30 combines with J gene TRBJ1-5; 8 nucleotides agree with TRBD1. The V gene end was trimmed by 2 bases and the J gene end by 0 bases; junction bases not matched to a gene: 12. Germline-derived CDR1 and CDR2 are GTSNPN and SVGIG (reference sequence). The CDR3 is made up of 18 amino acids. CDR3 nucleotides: TGTGCCTGGAGTCGAACAGGGTACAGGGGGGATAGCAATCAGCCCCAGCATTTT. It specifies CAWSRTGYRGDSNQPQHF.

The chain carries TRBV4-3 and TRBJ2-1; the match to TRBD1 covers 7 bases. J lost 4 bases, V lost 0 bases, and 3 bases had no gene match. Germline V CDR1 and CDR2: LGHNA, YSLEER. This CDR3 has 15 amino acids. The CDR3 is CASSQDRGFYNEQFF. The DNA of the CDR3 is TGCGCCAGCAGCCAAGACAGGGGGTTTTACAATGAGCAGTTCTTC.

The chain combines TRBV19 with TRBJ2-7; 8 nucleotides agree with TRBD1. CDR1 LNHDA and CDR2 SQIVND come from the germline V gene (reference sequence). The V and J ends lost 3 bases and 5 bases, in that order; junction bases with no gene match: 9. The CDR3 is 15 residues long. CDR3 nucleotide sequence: TGTGCCAGTAGTATCCTCCCGGCAGGGGGCCACGAGCAGTACTTC. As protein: CASSILPAGGHEQYF.

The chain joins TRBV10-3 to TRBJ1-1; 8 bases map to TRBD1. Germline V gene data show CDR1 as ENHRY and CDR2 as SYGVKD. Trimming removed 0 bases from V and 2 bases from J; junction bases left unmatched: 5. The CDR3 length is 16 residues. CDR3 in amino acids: CAISESNQGANTEAFF. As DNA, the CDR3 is TGTGCCATCAGTGAGTCGAATCAGGGGGCAAACACTGAAGCTTTCTTT.

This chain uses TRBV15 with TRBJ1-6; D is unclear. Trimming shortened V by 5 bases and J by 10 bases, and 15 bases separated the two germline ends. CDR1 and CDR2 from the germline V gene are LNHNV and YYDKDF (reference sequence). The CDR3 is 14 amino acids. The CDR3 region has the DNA TGTGCCACCAGCGAAGCCCCATTCGGGTCACCCCTCCACTTT. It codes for CATSEAPFGSPLHF.

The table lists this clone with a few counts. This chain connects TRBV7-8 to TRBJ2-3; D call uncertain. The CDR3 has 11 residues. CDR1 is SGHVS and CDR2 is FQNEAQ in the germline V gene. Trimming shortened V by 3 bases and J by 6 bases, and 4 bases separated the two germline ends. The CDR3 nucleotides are TGTGCCAGCAGCTTGTCGGATACGCAGTATTTT. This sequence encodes CASSLSDTQYF.

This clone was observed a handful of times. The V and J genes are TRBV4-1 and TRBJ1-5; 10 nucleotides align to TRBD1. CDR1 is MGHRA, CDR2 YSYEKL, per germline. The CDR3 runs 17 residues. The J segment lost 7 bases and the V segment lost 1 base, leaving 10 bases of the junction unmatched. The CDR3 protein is CASSQVGRDRGGQPQHF. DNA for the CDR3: TGCGCCAGCAGCCAAGTGGGGAGGGACAGGGGAGGACAGCCCCAGCATTTT.

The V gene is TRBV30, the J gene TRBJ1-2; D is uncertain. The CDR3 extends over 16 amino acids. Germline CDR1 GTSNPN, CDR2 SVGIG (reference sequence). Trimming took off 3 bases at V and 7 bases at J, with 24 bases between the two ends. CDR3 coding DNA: TGTGCCTGGAGGGAAGGTCGTGGTTATGTTGGTGGTGGCTACACCTTC. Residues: CAWREGRGYVGGGYTF.

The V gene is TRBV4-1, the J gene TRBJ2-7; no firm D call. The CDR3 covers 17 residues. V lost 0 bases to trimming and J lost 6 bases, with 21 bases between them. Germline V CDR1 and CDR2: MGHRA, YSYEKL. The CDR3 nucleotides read TGCGCCAGCAGCCAAGAGGGCCCCGGTTCGGCCCCCACCGAGCAGTACTTC. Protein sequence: CASSQEGPGSAPTEQYF.

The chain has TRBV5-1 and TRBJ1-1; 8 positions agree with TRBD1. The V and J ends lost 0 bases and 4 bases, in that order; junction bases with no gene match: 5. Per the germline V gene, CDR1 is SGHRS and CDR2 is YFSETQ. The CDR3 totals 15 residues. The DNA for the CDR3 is TGCGCCAGCAGCTTGGGGACAGGGAAGGTCACTGAAGCTTTCTTT. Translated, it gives CASSLGTGKVTEAFF. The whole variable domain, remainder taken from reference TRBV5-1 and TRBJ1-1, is KAGVTQTPRYLIKTRGQQVTLSCSPISGHRSVSWYQQTPGQGLQFLFEYFSETQRNKGNFPGRFSGRQFSNSRSEMNVSTLELGDSALYLCASSLGTGKVTEAFFGQGTRLTVV.

In DNA, the CDR3 is TGTGCCAGCAGCCCAGACAGCTATGGCTACACCTTC. Translation: CASSPDSYGYTF. The rearrangement joins TRBV7-2 to TRBJ1-2, with a weak D call TRBD1 (5 bases). The CDR3 sequence is 12 residues long. The germline V and J ends were trimmed by 5 bases and 4 bases, with 8 bases remaining between them. The germline CDR1 and CDR2 sequences are SGHTA and FQGNSA.

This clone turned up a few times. The CDR3 DNA reads TGTGCCAGTAAGGCAAATCGTATAGGCACTGAAGCTTTCTTT. Translated, it gives CASKANRIGTEAFF. The chain joins TRBV19 to TRBJ1-1; D call uncertain. This CDR3 is 14 amino acids long. V gave up 7 bases and J gave up 4 bases, with 16 bases separating them. CDR1 and CDR2 (germline): LNHDA, SQIVND (reference sequence). Combining the CDR3 with reference TRBV19 and TRBJ1-1 gives the whole variable domain DGGITQSPKYLFRKEGQNVTLSCEQNLNHDAMYWYRQDPGQGLRLIYYSQIVNDFQKGDIAEGYSVSREKKESFPLTVTSAQKNPTAFYLCASKANRIGTEAFFGQGTRLTVV.

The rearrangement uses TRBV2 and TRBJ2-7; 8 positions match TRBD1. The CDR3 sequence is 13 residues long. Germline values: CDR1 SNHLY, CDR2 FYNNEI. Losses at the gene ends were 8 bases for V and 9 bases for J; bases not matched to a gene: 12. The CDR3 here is CASHPGQGRSQYF. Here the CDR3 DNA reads TGTGCCAGCCATCCTGGACAGGGAAGGTCGCAGTACTTC.

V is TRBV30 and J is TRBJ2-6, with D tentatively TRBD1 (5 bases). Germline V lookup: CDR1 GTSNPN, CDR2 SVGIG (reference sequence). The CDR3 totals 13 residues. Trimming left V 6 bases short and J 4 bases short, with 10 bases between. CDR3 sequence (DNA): TGTGCCTGCCAGGGAACCGGGGCCAACGTCCTGACTTTC. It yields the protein CACQGTGANVLTF.

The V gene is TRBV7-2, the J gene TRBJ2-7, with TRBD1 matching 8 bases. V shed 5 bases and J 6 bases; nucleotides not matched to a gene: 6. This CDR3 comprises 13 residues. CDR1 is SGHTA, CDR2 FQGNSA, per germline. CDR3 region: CASSLGTGSEQYF. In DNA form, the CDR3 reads TGTGCCAGCAGCCTCGGGACAGGCTCCGAGCAGTACTTC.